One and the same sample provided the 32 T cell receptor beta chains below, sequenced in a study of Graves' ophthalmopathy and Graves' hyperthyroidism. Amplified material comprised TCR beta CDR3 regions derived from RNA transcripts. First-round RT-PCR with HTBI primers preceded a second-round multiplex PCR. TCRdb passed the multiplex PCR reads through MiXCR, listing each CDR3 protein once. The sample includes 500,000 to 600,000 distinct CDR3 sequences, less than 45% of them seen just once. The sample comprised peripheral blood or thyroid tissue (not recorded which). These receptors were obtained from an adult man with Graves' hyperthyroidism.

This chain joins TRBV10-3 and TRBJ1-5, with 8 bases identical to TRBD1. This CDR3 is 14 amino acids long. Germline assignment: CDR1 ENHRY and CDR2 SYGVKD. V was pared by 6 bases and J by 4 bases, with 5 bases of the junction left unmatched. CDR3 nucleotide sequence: TGTGCCATCAGACCCAGACAGGGGAATCAGCCCCAGCATTTT. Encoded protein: CAIRPRQGNQPQHF.

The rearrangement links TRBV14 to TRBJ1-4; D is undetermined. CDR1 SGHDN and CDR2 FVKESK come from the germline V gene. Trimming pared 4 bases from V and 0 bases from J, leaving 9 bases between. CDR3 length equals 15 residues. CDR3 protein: CASSPDIATNEKLFF. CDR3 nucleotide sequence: TGTGCCAGCAGCCCTGACATTGCAACTAATGAAAAACTGTTTTTT.

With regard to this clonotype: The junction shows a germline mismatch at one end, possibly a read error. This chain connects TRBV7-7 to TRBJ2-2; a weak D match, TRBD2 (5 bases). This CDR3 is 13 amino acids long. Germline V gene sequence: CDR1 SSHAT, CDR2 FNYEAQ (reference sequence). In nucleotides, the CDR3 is TGTGCTAGCAGCGGACGGGCAGTTGGGGAGCTGTTTTTT. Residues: CASSGRAVGELFF.

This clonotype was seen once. In nucleotides, the CDR3 is TGTGCCAGCAGGTCGGGACAGGGGACCTTTAATGAAAAACTGTTTTTT. It yields the protein CASRSGQGTFNEKLFF. The chain couples TRBV6-1 to TRBJ1-4, with 10 bases identical to TRBD1. The V segment lost 6 bases and the J segment 4 bases; nucleotides outside the gene matches: 8. CDR1 MNHNS and CDR2 SASEGT come from the germline V gene. The CDR3 is made up of 16 amino acids.

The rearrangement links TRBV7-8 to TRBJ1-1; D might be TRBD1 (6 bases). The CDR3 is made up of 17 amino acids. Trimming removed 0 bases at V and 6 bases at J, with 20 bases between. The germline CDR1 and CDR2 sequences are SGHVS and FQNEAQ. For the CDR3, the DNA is TGTGCCAGCAGCTTAGCCCGTGAGGGGGAAGTGAGGGCTGAAGCTTTCTTT. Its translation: CASSLAREGEVRAEAFF.

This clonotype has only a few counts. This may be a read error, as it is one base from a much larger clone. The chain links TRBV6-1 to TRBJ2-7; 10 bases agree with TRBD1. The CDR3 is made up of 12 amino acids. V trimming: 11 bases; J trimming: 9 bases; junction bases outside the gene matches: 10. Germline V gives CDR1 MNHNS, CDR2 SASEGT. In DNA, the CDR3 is TGTGCCGGCAAGGGACAGGGGAGTGGGCAGTACTTC. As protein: CAGKGQGSGQYF.

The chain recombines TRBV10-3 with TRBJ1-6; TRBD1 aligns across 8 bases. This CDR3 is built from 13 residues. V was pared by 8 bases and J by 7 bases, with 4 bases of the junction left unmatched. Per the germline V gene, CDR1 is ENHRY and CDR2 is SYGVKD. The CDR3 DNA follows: TGTGCCATCCGACAGGGGCTAAATTCACCCCTCCACTTT. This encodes CAIRQGLNSPLHF.

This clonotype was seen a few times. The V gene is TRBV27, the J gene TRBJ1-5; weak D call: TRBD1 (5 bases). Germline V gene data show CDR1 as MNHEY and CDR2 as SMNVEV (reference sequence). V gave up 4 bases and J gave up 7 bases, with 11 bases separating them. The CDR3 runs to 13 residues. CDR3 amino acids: CASSSGLVQPQHF. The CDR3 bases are TGTGCCAGCAGTTCGGGACTGGTCCAGCCCCAGCATTTT.

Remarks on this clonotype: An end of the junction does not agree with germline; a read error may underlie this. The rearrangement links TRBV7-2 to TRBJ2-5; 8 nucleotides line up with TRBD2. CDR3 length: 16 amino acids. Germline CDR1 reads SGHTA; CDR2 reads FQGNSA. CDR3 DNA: TGCGCCAGCAGCTTTCGGACTAGCAGGACCGAAGAGACCCAGTACTTC. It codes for CASSFRTSRTEETQYF.

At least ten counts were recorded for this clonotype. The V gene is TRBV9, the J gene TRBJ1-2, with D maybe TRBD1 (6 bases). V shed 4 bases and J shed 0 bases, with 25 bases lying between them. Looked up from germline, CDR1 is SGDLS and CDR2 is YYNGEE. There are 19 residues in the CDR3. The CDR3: CASSRGAQGRRGANYGYTF. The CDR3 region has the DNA TGTGCCAGCAGCCGTGGGGCACAGGGCCGGCGGGGAGCTAACTATGGCTACACCTTC.

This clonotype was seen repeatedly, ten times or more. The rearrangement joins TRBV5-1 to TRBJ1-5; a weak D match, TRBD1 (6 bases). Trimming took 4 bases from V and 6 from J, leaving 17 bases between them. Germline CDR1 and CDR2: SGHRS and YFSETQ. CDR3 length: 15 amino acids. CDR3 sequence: CASSLLGGEGQPQHF. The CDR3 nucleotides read TGCGCCAGCAGCCTTCTTGGGGGCGAGGGTCAGCCCCAGCATTTT.

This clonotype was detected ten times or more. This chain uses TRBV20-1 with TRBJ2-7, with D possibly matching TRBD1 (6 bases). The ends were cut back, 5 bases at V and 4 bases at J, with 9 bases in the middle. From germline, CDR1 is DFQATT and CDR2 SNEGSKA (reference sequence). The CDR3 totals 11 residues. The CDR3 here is CSAGRGYEQYF. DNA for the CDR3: TGCAGTGCTGGCAGGGGTTACGAGCAGTACTTC.

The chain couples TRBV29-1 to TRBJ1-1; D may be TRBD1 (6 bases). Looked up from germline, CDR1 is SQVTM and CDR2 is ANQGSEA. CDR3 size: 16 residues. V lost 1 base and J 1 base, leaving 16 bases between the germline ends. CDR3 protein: CSVEAAWRGRNTEAFF. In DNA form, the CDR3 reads TGCAGCGTTGAAGCTGCCTGGCGGGGGCGGAACACTGAAGCTTTCTTT.

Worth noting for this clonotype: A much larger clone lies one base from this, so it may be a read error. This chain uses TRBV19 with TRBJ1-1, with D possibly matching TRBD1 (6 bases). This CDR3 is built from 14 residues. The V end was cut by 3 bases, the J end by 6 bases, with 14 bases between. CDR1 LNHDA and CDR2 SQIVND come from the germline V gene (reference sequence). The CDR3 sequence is CASSIWAGDAEAFF. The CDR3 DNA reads TGTGCCAGTAGTATTTGGGCAGGGGACGCTGAAGCTTTCTTT.

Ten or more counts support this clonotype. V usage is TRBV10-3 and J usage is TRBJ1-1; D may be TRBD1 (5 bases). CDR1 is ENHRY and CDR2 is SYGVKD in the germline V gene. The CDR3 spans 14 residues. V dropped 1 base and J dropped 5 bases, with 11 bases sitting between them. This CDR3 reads CAISEWGVGTEAFF. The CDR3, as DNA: TGTGCCATCAGTGAGTGGGGGGTAGGGACTGAAGCTTTCTTT.

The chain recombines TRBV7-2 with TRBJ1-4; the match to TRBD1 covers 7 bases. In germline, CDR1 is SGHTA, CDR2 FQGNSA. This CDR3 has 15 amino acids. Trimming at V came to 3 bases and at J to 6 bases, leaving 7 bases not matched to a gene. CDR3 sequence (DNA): TGTGCCAGCAGCTTCTCCGGGACAGCGGATGAAAAACTGTTTTTT. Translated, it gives CASSFSGTADEKLFF. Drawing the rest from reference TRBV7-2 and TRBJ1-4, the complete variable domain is GAGVSQSPSNKVTEKGKDVELRCDPISGHTALYWYRQSLGQGLEFLIYFQGNSAPDKSGLPSDRFSAERTGGSVSTLTIQRTQQEDSAVYLCASSFSGTADEKLFFGSGTQLSVL.

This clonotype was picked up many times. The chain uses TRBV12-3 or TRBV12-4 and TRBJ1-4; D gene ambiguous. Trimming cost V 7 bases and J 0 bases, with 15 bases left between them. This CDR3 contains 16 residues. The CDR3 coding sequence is TGTGCCAGCACCCCCGTGCTTACTGCAACTAATGAAAAACTGTTTTTT. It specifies CASTPVLTATNEKLFF.

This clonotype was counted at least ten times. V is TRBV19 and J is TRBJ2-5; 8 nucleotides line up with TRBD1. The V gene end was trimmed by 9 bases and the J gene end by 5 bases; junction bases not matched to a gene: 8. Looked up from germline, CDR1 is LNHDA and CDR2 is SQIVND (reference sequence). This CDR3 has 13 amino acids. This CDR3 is CASKQGAGETQYF. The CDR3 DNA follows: TGTGCCAGCAAGCAGGGGGCTGGGGAGACCCAGTACTTC.

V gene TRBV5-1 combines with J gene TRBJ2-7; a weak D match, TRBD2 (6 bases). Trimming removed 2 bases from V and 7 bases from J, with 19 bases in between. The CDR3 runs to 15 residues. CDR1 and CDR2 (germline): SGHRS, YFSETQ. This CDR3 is CASSFDGSSYNEQYF. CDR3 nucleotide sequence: TGCGCCAGCAGCTTCGACGGGAGCTCCTACAATGAGCAGTACTTC.

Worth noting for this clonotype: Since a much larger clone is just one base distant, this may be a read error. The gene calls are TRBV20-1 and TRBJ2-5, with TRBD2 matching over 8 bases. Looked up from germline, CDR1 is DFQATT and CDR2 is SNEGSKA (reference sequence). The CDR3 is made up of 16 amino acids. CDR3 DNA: TGCAGTGCTGGAGATAAGCGGGAGCCCTACCAAGAGACCCAGTACTTC. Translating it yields CSAGDKREPYQETQYF.

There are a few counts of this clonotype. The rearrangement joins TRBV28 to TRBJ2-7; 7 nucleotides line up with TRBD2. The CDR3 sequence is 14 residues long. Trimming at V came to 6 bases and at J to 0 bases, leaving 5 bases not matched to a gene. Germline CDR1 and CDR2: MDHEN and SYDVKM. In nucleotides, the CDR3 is TGTGCCAGCAGACCGACGGGGGGCTCCTACGAGCAGTACTTC. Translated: CASRPTGGSYEQYF.

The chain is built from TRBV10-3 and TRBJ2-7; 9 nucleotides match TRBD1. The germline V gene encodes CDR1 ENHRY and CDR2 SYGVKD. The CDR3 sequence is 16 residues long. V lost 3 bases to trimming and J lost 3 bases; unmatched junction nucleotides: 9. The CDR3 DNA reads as TGTGCCATCAGTGACCTAGGACAGGGGCGCAACTACGAGCAGTACTTC. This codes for CAISDLGQGRNYEQYF.

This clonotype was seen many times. The CDR3 sequence: CSVEVRVGGEQYF. The DNA for the CDR3 is TGCAGCGTTGAAGTCAGGGTGGGTGGGGAGCAGTACTTC. The V gene is TRBV29-1, the J gene TRBJ2-7; tentative D call: TRBD1 (5 bases). V dropped 1 base and J dropped 7 bases, with 14 bases sitting between them. This CDR3 contains 13 residues. Per germline, CDR1 SQVTM and CDR2 ANQGSEA.

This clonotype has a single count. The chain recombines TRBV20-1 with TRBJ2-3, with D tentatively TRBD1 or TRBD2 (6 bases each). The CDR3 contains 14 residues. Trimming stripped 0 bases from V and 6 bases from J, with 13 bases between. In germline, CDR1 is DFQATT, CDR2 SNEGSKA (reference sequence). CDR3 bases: TGCAGTGCTAGAGAGTGGGGGGCGGATGATACGCAGTATTTT. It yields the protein CSAREWGADDTQYF.

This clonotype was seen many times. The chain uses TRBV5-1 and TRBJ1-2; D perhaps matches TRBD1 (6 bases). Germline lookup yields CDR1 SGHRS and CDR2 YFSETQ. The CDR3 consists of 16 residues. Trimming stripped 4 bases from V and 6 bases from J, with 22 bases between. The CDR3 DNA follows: TGCGCCAGCAGCAGGACGACAGGTTCGACCTTCGATGGCTACACCTTC. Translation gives CASSRTTGSTFDGYTF.

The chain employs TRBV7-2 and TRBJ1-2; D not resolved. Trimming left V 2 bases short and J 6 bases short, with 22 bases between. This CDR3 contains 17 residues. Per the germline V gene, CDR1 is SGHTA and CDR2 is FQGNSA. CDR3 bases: TGTGCCAGCAGCTTATATGCGAACCCCGGGTCCCAAAATGGCTACACCTTC. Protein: CASSLYANPGSQNGYTF.

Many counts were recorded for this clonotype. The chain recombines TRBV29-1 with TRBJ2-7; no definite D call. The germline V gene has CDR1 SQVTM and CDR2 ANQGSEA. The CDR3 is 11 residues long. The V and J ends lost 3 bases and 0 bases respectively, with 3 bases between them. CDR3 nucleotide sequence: TGCAGCGTTGACACCTCCTACGAGCAGTACTTC. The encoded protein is CSVDTSYEQYF.

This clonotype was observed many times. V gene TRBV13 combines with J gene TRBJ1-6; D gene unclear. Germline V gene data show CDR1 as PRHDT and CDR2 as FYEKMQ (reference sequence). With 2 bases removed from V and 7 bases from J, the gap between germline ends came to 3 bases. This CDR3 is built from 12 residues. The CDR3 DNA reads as TGTGCCAGCAGCTTATTCAATTCACCCCTCCACTTT. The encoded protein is CASSLFNSPLHF.

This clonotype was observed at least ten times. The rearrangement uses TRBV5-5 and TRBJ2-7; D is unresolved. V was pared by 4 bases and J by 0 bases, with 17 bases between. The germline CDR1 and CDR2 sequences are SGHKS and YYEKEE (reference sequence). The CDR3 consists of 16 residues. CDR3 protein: CASSTDQDGYSYEQYF. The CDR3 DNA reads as TGTGCCAGCAGCACTGACCAAGACGGATACTCCTACGAGCAGTACTTC.

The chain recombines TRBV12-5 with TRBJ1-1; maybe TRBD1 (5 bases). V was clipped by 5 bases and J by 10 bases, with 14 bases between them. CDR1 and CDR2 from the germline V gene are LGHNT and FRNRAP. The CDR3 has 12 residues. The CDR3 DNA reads TGTGCTAGTGGTCCGGGCATGGGGGGAGCTTTCTTT. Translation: CASGPGMGGAFF.

CDR3 protein: CATSTAGTSGYTDTQYF. CDR3 sequence (DNA): TGTGCCACCAGCACAGCAGGGACTAGCGGCTACACAGATACGCAGTATTTT. The chain has TRBV15 and TRBJ2-3, with 11 bases matching TRBD2. The CDR3 length is 17 residues. The junction had 8 bases not matched to a gene; V was cut back by 4 bases and J by 2 bases. Per the germline V gene, CDR1 is LNHNV and CDR2 is YYDKDF (reference sequence).

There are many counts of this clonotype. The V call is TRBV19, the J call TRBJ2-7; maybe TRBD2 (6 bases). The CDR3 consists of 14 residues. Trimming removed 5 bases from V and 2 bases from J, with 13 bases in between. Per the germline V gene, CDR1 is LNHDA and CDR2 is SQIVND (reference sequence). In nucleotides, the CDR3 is TGTGCCAGTAGTGCCGCCTGGGGGGCCTACGAGCAGTACTTC. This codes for CASSAAWGAYEQYF. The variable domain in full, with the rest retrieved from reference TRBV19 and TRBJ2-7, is DGGITQSPKYLFRKEGQNVTLSCEQNLNHDAMYWYRQDPGQGLRLIYYSQIVNDFQKGDIAEGYSVSREKKESFPLTVTSAQKNPTAFYLCASSAAWGAYEQYFGPGTRLTVT.